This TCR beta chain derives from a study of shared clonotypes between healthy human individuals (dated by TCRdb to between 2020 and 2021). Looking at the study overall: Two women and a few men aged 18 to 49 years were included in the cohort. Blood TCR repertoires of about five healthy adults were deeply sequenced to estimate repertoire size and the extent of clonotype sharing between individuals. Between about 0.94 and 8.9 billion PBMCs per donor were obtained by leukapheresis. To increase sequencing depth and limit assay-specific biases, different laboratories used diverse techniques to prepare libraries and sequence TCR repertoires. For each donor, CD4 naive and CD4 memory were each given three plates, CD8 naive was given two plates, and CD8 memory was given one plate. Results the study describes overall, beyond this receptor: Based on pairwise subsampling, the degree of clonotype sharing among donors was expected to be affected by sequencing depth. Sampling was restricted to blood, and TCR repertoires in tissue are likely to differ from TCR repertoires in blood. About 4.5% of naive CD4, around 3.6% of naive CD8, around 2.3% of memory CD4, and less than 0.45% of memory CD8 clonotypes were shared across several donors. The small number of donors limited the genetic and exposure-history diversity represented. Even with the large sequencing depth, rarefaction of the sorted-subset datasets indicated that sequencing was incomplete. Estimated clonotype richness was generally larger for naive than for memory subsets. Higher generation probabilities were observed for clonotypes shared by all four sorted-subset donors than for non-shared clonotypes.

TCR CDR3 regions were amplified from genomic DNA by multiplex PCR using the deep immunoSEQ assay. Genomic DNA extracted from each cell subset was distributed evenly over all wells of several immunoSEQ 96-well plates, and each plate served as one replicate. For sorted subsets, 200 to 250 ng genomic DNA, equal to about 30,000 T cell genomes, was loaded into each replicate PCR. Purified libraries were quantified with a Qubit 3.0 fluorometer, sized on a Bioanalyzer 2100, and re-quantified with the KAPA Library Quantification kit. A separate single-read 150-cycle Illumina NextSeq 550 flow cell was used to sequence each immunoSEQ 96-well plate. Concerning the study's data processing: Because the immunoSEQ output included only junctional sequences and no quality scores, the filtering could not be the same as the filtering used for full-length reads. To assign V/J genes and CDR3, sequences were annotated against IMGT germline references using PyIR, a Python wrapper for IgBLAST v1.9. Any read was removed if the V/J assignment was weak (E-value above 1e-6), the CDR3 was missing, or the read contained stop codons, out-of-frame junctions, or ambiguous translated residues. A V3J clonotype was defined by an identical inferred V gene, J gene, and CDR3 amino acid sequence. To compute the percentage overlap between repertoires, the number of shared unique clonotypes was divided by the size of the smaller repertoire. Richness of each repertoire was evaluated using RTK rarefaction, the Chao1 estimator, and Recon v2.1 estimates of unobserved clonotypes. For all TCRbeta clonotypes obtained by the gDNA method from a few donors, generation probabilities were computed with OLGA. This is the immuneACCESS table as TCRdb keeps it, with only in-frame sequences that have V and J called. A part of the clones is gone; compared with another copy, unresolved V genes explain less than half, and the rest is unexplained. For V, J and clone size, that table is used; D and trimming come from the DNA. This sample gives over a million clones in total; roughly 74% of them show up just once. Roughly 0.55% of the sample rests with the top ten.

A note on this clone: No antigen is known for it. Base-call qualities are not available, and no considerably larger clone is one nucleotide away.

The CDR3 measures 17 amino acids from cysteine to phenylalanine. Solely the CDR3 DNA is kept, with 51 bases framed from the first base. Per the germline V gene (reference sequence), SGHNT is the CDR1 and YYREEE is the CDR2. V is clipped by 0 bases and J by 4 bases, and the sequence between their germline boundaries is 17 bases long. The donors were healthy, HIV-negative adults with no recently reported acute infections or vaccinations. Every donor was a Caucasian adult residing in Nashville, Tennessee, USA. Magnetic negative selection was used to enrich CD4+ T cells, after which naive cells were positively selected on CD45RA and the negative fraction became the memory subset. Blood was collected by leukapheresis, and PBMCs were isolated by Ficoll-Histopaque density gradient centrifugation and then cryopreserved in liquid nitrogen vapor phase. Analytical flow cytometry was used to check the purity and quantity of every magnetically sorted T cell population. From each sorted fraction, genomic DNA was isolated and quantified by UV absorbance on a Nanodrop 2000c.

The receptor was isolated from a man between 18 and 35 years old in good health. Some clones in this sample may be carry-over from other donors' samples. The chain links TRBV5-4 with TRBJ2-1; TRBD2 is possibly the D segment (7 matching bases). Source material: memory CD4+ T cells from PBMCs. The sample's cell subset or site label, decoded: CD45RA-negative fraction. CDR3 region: CASSLAAGQGIYNEQFF. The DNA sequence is TGTGCCAGCAGCTTGGCAGCGGGACAAGGGATTTACAATGAGCAGTTCTTC.